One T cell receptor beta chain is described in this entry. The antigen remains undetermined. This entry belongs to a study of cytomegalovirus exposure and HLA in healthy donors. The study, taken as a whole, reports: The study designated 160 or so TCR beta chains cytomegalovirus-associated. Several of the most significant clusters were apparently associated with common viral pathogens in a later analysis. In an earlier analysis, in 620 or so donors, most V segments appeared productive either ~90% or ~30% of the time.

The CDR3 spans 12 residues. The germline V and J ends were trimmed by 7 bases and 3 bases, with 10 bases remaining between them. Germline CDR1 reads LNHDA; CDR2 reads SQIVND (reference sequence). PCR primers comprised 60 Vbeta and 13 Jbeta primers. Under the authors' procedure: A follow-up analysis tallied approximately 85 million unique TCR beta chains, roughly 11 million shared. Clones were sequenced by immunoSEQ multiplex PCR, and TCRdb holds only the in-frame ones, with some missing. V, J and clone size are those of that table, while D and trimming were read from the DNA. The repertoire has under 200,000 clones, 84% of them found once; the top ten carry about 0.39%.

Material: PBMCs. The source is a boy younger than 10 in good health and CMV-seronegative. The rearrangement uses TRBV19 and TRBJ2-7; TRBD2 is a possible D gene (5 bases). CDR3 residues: CASTGRDYEQYF. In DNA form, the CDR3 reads TGTGCCAGTACCGGACGGGACTACGAGCAGTACTTC.